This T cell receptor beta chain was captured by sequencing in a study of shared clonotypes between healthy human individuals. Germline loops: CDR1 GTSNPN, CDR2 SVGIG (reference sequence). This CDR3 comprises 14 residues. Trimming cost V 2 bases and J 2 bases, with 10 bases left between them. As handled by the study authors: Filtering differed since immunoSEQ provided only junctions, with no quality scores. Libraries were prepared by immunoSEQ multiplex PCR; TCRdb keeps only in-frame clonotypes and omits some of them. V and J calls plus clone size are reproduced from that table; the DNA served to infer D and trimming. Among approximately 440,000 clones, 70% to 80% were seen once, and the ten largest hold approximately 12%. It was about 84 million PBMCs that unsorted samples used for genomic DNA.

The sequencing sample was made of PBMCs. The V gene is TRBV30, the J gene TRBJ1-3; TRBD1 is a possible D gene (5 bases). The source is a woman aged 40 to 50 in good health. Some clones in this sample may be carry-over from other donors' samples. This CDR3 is CAWSLGGTGNTIYF. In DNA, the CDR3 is TGTGCCTGGAGTTTGGGGGGAACTGGAAACACCATATATTTT. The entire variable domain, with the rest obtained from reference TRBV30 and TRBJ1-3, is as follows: SQTIHQWPATLVQPVGSPLSLECTVEGTSNPNLYWYRQAAGRGLQLLFYSVGIGQISSEVPQNLSASRPQDRQFILSSKKLLLSDSGFYLCAWSLGGTGNTIYFGEGSWLTVV.